This T cell receptor beta chain is from a study of blood T cell repertoires in COVID-19. Across the whole study: Researchers got acute and convalescent COVID-19 samples from the United States, Italy and Spain. T cells, B-cell-depleted T cells, or PBMCs supplied cDNA or gDNA.

This clone was picked up many times. Clones were read by immunoSEQ multiplex PCR, and TCRdb kept only the in-frame ones, dropping some. The repertoire holds approximately 390,000 clones, with 85% to 90% as singletons. There are 14 residues in the CDR3. V was cut by 6 bases and J by 5 bases, with 13 bases left in between. Per the germline V gene, CDR1 is LNHDA and CDR2 is SQIVND (reference sequence). Categorization into cohorts depended on clinical history that participants reported. Cohort 3 donors were reported recovered after two negative PCRs, clearance, or symptom resolution. This TCR came from a woman in her forties or fifties who had recovered from COVID-19. What was sequenced was PBMCs or T cells enriched from blood (not recorded which). The chain carries TRBV19 and TRBJ2-2, with D maybe TRBD2 (6 bases). The CDR3 DNA follows: TGTGCCAGTAGACCCTCGGGGGTGACCGGGGAGCTGTTTTTT. It codes for CASRPSGVTGELFF.